The 10 T cell receptor beta chains given below trace back to one sample, sequenced in a study of cytomegalovirus exposure and HLA in healthy donors (dated by TCRdb to about 2017). The library was built by means of the immunoSEQ multiplex PCR assay. This is the immuneACCESS table as TCRdb keeps it, with only in-frame sequences that have V and J called. A part of the clones is gone; compared with another copy, unresolved V genes explain less than half, and the rest is unexplained. The sample data list 60,000 to 70,000 clones, and approximately 92% of these were observed just once. Of the sample, 5.3% is held by the ten largest clones. The specimen was PBMCs. The receptors here all came from a man younger than 35 in good health and CMV-seropositive.

This sequence joins TRBV11-2 and TRBJ2-1, with 7 nucleotides matching TRBD2. This CDR3 comprises 14 residues. V lost 3 bases and J lost 3; bases outside the gene matches: 2. CDR1 and CDR2 (germline): SGHAT, FQNNGV. CDR3 nucleotides: TGTGCCAGCAGCTTGGGGGGGATCTACAATGAGCAGTTCTTC. Protein sequence: CASSLGGIYNEQFF.

The chain employs TRBV7-3 and TRBJ2-1; weak D call: TRBD2 (6 bases). CDR1 is SGHTA and CDR2 is FQGTGA in the germline V gene. The CDR3 spans 13 residues. V lost 5 bases to trimming and J lost 14 bases, with 19 bases between them. CDR3 sequence: CASSAQQVGSKFF. The DNA of the CDR3 is TGTGCCAGCAGCGCCCAACAGGTCGGGAGTAAGTTCTTC.

The chain combines TRBV19 with TRBJ1-5; TRBD1 matches at 9 bases. Germline V gives CDR1 LNHDA, CDR2 SQIVND (reference sequence). CDR3 length: 17 residues. V lost 5 bases, J lost 2 bases, and 10 bases stayed unmatched. The CDR3 loop reads CASSPGTGNIGNQPQHF. CDR3 DNA sequence: TGTGCCAGTAGTCCAGGGACAGGGAACATCGGCAATCAGCCCCAGCATTTT.

The chain links TRBV11-3 to TRBJ2-1; 11 nucleotides align to TRBD2. V lost 5 bases and J lost 6; bases outside the gene matches: 6. The CDR3 runs to 15 residues. Germline CDR1 is SGHNT and CDR2 is YENEEA. The CDR3 reads CASSLTSGKRNEQFF. In nucleotides, the CDR3 is TGTGCCAGCAGCCTGACTAGCGGGAAACGCAATGAGCAGTTCTTC.

This rearrangement joins TRBV6-5 to TRBJ2-5, with TRBD2 matching 8 bases. Unmatched junction bases numbered 8, after V lost 7 bases and J lost 4 bases. CDR1 is MNHEY and CDR2 is SVGAGI in the germline V gene. There are 14 residues in the CDR3. The chain's CDR3 is CASKTTGLVETQYF. CDR3 bases: TGTGCCAGCAAAACCACGGGACTAGTAGAGACCCAGTACTTC.

The CDR3 region is CAWRMGTNQPQHF. CDR3 nucleotide sequence: TGTGCCTGGAGAATGGGGACTAATCAGCCCCAGCATTTT. This chain connects TRBV30 to TRBJ1-5, with D possibly TRBD1 on 5 matching bases. V gave up 3 bases and J gave up 4 bases, with 10 bases separating them. This CDR3 has 13 amino acids. Germline V gene lookup returns CDR1 GTSNPN and CDR2 SVGIG (reference sequence).

The chain carries TRBV11-2 and TRBJ2-3; possibly TRBD2 for D (6 bases). CDR3 length: 14 residues. CDR1 is SGHAT and CDR2 is FQNNGV in the germline V gene. V gave up 5 bases and J gave up 1 base, with 10 bases separating them. The CDR3 protein is CASSRSGGTDTQYF. For the CDR3, the DNA is TGTGCCAGCAGCCGATCGGGGGGCACAGATACGCAGTATTTT.

The chain couples TRBV28 to TRBJ2-5, with a weak D call TRBD1 (8 bases). The CDR3 contains 17 residues. Per the germline V gene, CDR1 is MDHEN and CDR2 is SYDVKM. Trimming removed 8 bases from V and 0 bases from J, with 22 bases in between. CDR3 sequence: CASDRGPRGSYQETQYF. Written as DNA, the CDR3 is TGTGCCAGCGACAGGGGTCCCCGCGGGAGCTACCAAGAGACCCAGTACTTC. The entire variable domain, with the rest obtained from reference TRBV28 and TRBJ2-5, is as follows: DVKVTQSSRYLVKRTGEKVFLECVQDMDHENMFWYRQDPGLGLRLIYFSYDVKMKEKGDIPEGYSVSREKKERFSLILESASTNQTSMYLCASDRGPRGSYQETQYFGPGTRLLVL.

The chain links TRBV11-2 to TRBJ1-1; TRBD1 might be the D (5 bases). The germline CDR1 and CDR2 sequences are SGHAT and FQNNGV. V lost 6 bases and J lost 5, with 16 bases in between. The CDR3 length is 14 residues. The CDR3 nucleotides are TGTGCCAGCAGTGTACAGCTCGGGGGGACTGAAGCTTTCTTT. Residues: CASSVQLGGTEAFF.

This clone was observed a single time. This chain joins TRBV6-6 and TRBJ2-7; 7 bases are shared with TRBD2. Germline V gives CDR1 MNHNY, CDR2 SVGAGI (reference sequence). The CDR3 is 14 residues long. Trimming at V came to 2 bases and at J to 6 bases, leaving 7 bases not matched to a gene. CDR3 region: CASSYKAGASEQYF. The CDR3 DNA reads TGTGCCAGCAGTTACAAGGCGGGAGCAAGCGAGCAGTACTTC.